This passage covers 8 T cell receptor beta chains from one sample sequenced in a study of blood T cell repertoires in COVID-19. Clones were read by immunoSEQ multiplex PCR, and TCRdb kept only the in-frame ones, dropping some. The table includes 95,000 to 110,000 clones, roughly 82% detected once. What was sequenced was peripheral blood. The receptors were gathered from a man in his sixties with acute or convalescent COVID-19.

The chain employs TRBV2 and TRBJ1-4, with a weak D call TRBD1 (5 bases). Per germline, CDR1 SNHLY and CDR2 FYNNEI. The length of the CDR3 is 16 residues. Between the trimmed V and J ends, which lost 4 bases and 3 bases, there was a span of 15 bases. In nucleotides, the CDR3 is TGTGCCAGCAGTGCGGCAGGGAGGCTCCCTAATGAAAAACTGTTTTTT. Amino acids: CASSAAGRLPNEKLFF.

Of note for this clone: At one end, the junction sequence differs from germline, possibly due to a read error. At the DNA level, this CDR3 is encoded by other sequences in the same sample as well. This rearrangement joins TRBV2 to TRBJ1-1; D is undetermined. CDR3 length equals 14 residues. The germline V gene has CDR1 SNHLY and CDR2 FYNNEI. The CDR3 here is CASSEAGVNTEAFF. Here the CDR3 DNA reads TGTGCCAGCAGTGAAGCGGGAGTAAACACTGAAGCTTTTTTT.

The chain's CDR3 is CASSMDKETQYF. In DNA, the CDR3 is TGTGCCAGTAGTATGGACAAGGAGACCCAGTACTTC. The gene calls are TRBV19 and TRBJ2-5, with a tentative D call TRBD1 (5 bases). CDR3 length equals 12 residues. The V gene's germline CDR1 is LNHDA and CDR2 SQIVND (reference sequence). Trimming stripped 3 bases from V and 5 bases from J, with 7 bases between.

This sequence joins TRBV4-1 and TRBJ2-1; 8 nucleotides agree with TRBD1. There are 17 residues in the CDR3. Germline values: CDR1 MGHRA, CDR2 YSYEKL. V shed 3 bases, J shed 1 base, and the junction held 8 bases outside the gene matches. CDR3 bases: TGCGCCAGCAGCCATGGGCCGGACAGGGAATCCTACAATGAGCAGTTCTTC. Translation gives CASSHGPDRESYNEQFF.

Points on this clone: In the same sample, other DNA sequences code for this CDR3. V and J are TRBV6-5 and TRBJ2-7, with 9 bases matching TRBD1. V lost 6 bases to trimming and J lost 2 bases; unmatched junction nucleotides: 2. Germline CDR1 reads MNHEY; CDR2 reads SVGAGI. This CDR3 comprises 13 residues. The CDR3 here is CASSRDRAYEQYF. CDR3 nucleotide sequence: TGTGCCAGCAGCCGGGACAGGGCCTACGAGCAGTACTTC.

The chain employs TRBV3-1 (or the pseudogene TRBV3-2) and TRBJ2-1; D possibly corresponds to TRBD1 (8 bases). Germline values: CDR1 LGHDT, CDR2 YNNKEL (reference sequence). This CDR3 has 13 amino acids. Trimming cost V 6 bases and J 9 bases, with 15 bases left between them. The CDR3 is CASRQGGSSEQFF. CDR3 DNA sequence: TGTGCCAGCAGACAGGGGGGGAGTAGTGAGCAGTTCTTC.

This rearrangement joins TRBV27 to TRBJ1-2, with 7 bases lining up with TRBD1. The CDR3 runs 15 residues. Trimming removed 5 bases from V and 3 bases from J; junction bases left unmatched: 9. Germline V gene sequence: CDR1 MNHEY, CDR2 SMNVEV (reference sequence). CDR3 loop: CASSPGTELYYGYTF. In DNA form, the CDR3 reads TGTGCCAGCAGTCCTGGGACAGAGCTTTACTATGGCTACACCTTC.

The rearrangement joins TRBV5-1 to TRBJ2-7; D is perhaps TRBD1 (5 bases). The CDR3 has 16 amino acids. V lost 0 bases and J lost 0, with 13 bases in between. Germline values: CDR1 SGHRS, CDR2 YFSETQ. CDR3 bases: TGCGCCAGCAGCTTGGTTCAGGTAGGGGTCTCCTACGAGCAGTACTTC. Translation: CASSLVQVGVSYEQYF.